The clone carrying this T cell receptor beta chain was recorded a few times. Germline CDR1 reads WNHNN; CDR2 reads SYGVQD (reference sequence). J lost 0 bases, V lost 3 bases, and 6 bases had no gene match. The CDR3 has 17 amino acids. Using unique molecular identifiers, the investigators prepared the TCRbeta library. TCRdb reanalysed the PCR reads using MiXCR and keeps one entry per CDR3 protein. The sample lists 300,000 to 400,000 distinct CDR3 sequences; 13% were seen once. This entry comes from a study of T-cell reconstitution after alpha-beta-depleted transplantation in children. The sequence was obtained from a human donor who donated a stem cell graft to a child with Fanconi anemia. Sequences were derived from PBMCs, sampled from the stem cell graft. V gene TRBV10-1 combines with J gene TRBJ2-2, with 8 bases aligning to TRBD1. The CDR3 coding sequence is TGCGCCAGCAGTGAATCGGGACAGGCGCCGAACACCGGGGAGCTGTTTTTT. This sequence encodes CASSESGQAPNTGELFF.